This paragraph covers one T cell receptor (beta chain) sequence. TCRdb reprocessed the RT-PCR reads with MiXCR, giving one entry per CDR3 protein. The sample holds fewer than 800,000 distinct CDR3 sequences, approximately 14% seen once. V was shortened by 3 bases and J by 7 bases, with 12 bases between the two germline ends. CDR1 is LNHNV, CDR2 YYDKDF, per germline (reference sequence). The CDR3 is 13 amino acids. The chain uses TRBV15 and TRBJ1-2; tentative D call: TRBD1 (5 bases). Sample: memory CD4+ T cells from blood. The clonotype originates from a female donor in good health, serving as a healthy control. The CDR3 DNA is TGTGCCACCAGCAGCGGGGGGTTATCTGGCTACACCTTC. This encodes CATSSGGLSGYTF.